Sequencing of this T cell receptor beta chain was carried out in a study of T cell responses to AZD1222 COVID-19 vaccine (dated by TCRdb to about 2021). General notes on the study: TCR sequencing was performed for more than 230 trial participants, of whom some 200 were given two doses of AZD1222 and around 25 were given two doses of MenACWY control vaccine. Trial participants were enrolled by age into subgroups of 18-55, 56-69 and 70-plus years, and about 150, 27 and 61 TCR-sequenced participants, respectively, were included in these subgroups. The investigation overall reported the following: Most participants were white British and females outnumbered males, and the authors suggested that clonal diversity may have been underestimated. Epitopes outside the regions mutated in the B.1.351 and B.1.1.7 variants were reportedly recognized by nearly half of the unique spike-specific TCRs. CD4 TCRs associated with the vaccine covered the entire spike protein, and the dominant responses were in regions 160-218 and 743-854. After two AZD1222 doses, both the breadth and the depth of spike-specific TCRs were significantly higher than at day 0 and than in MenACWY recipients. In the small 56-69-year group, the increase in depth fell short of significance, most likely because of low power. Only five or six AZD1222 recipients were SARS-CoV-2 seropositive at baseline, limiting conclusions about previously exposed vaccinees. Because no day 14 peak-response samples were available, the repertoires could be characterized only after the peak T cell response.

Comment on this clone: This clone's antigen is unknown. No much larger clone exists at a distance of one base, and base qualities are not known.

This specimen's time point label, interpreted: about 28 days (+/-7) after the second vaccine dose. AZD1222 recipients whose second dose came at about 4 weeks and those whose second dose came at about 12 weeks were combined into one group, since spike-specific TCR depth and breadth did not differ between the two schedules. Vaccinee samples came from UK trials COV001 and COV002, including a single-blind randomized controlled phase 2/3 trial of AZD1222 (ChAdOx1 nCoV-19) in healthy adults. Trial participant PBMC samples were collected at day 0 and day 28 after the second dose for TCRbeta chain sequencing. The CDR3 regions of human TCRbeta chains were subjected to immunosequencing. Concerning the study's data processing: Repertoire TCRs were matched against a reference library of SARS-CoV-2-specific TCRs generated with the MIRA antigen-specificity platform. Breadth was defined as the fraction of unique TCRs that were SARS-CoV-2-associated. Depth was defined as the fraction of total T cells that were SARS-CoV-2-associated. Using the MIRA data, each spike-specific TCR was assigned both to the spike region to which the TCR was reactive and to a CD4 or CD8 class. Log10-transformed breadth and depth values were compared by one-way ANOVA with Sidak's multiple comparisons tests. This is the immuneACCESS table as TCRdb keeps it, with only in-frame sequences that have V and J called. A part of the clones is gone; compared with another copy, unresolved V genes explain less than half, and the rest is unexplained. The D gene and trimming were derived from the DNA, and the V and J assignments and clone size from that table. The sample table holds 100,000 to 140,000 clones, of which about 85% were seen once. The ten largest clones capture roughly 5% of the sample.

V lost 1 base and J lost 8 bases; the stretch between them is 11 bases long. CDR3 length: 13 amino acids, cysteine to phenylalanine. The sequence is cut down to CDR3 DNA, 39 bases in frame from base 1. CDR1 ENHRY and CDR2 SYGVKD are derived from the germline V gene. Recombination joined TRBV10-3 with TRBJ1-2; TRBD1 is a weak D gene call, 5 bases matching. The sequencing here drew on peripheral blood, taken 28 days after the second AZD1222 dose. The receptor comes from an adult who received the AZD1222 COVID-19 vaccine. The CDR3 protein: CAISELQGWGYTF. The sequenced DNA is TGTGCCATCAGTGAGTTGCAGGGCTGGGGCTACACCTTC.